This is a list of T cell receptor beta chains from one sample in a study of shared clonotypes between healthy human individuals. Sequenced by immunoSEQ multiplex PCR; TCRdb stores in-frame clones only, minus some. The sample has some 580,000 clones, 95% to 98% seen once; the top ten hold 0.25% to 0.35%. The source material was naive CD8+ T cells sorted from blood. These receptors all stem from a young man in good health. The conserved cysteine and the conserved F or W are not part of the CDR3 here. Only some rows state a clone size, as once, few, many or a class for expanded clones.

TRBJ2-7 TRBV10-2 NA ASTYDYEQY
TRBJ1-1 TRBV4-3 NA ASSQVTGGYTEAF
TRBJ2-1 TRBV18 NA ASSQNRGKLQDEQF
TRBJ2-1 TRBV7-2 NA ASSLAGREGRNEQF
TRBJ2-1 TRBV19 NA ASIMGGSPSNEQF
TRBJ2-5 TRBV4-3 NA ASSQEPAGVGETQY
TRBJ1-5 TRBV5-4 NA ASSLTQGGEDQPQH
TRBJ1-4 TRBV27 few ASSLLGGGEKLF
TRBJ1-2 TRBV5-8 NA ASRDRGTLGGYT
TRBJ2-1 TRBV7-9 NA ASSPQGLAGSYNEQF
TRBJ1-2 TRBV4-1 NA ASSQAYSGRGGYT
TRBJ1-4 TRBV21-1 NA ASSKVVGYYLF
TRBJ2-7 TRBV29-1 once SVRTVGYEQY
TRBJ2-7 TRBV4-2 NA ASSPNDRGDYEQY
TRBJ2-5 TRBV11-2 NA ASSLRRAGTQETQY
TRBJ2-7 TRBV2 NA ASSGGDKDEQY
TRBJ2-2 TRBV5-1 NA ASKAEEGTGELF
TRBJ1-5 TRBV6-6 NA ASSLGQPQH
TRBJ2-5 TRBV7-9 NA ASSLFSWTIEETQY
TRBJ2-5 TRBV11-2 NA ASSLGVGEGQETQY
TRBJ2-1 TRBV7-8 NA ASSLERAGNNEQF
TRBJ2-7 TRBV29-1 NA SVETGEERQGGLYEQY
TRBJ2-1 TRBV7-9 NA ASSGGTSGGPNEQF
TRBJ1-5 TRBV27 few ASSIGQGNQPQH
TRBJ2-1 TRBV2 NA ANPILAGGFNEQF
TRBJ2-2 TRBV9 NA ASSSRVLNTGELF
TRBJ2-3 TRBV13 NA ASSSPSDTQY
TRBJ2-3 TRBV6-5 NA ASSYSHTDTQY
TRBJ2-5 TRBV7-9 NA ATRGETQY
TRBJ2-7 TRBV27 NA ASSPRTSGRAFEQY
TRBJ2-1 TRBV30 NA AWALTSGRANEQF
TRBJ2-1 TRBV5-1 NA ASSLGSGSGNEQF
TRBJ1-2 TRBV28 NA ASSLRDGYT
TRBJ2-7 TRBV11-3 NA ASSASYEQY
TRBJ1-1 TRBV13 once ASSRIKDRSTEAF
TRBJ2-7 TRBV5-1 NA ASSPYSGDFTYEQY
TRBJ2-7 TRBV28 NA ASSLPRWGAYEQY
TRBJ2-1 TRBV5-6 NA ASSFQTGNEQF
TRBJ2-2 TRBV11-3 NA ASSQTGLNTGELF